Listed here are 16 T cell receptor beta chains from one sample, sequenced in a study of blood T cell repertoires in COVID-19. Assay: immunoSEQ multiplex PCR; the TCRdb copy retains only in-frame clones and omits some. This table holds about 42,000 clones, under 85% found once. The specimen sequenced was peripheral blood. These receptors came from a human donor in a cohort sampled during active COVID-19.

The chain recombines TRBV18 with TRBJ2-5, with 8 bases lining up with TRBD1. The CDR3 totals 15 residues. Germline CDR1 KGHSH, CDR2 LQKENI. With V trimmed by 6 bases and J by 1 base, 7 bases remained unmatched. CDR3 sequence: CASSPTGALQETQYF. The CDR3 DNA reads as TGTGCCAGCTCCCCGACAGGGGCCCTCCAAGAGACCCAGTACTTC.

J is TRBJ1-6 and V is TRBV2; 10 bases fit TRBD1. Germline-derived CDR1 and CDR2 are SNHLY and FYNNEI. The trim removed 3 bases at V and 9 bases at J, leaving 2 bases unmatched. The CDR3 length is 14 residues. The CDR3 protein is CASSDRDRGSPLHF. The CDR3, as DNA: TGTGCCAGCAGTGACCGGGACAGGGGTTCACCCCTCCACTTT. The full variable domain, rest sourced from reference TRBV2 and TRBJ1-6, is EPEVTQTPSHQVTQMGQEVILRCVPISNHLYFYWYRQILGQKVEFLVSFYNNEISEKSEIFDDQFSVERPDGSNFTLKIRSTKLEDSAMYFCASSDRDRGSPLHFGNGTRLTVT.

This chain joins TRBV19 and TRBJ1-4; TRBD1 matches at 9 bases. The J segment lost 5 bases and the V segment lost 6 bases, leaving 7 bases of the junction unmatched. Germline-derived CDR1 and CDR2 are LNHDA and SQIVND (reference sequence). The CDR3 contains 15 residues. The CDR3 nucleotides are TGTGCCAGTAGGCGGGACAGGGCCTCAAATGAAAAACTGTTTTTT. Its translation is CASRRDRASNEKLFF.

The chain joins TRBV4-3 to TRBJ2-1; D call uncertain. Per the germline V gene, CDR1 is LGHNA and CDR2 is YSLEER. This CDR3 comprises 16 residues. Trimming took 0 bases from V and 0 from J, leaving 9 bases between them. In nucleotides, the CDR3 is TGCGCCAGCAGCCAAGAAACCACGAGCTCCTACAATGAGCAGTTCTTC. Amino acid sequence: CASSQETTSSYNEQFF.

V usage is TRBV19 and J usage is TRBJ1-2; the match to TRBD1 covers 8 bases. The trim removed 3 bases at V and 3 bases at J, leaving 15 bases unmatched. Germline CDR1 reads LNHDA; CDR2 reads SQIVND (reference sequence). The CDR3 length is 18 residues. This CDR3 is CASSIHRGKNVRDYGYTF. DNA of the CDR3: TGTGCCAGTAGTATTCACAGGGGGAAGAACGTAAGGGACTATGGCTACACCTTC.

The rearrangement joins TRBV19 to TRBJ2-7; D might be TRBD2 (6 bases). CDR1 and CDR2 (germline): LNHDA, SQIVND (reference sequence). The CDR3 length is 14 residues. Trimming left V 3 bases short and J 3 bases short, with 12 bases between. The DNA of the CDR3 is TGTGCCAGTAGTATCCGGGGGAGCGACTACGAGCAGTACTTC. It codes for CASSIRGSDYEQYF.

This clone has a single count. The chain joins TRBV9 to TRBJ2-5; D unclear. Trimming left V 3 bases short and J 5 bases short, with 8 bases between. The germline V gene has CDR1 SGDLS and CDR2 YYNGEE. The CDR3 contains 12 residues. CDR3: CASSALEETQYF. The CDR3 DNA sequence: TGTGCCAGCAGCGCCCTAGAGGAGACCCAGTACTTC.

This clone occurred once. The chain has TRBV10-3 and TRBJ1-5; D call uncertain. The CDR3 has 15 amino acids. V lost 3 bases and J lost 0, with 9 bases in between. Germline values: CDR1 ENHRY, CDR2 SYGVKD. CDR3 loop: CAISELSGSNQPQHF. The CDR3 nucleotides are TGTGCCATCAGTGAATTATCCGGTAGCAATCAGCCCCAGCATTTT.

The CDR3 protein is CASSGGTVDQPQHF. The CDR3 nucleotides are TGTGCCAGCAGCGGCGGGACAGTCGATCAGCCCCAGCATTTT. The chain has TRBV3-1 (or the pseudogene TRBV3-2) and TRBJ1-5, with 7 bases fitting TRBD1. This CDR3 is 14 amino acids long. V lost 5 bases, J lost 5 bases, and 6 bases stayed unmatched. The germline V gene has CDR1 LGHDT and CDR2 YNNKEL (reference sequence).

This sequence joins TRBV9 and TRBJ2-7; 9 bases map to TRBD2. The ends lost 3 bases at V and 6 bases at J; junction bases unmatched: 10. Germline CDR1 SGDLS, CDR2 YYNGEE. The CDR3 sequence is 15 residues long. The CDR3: CASSGASGARSEQYF. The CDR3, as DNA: TGTGCCAGCAGCGGCGCTAGCGGGGCCCGAAGCGAGCAGTACTTC.

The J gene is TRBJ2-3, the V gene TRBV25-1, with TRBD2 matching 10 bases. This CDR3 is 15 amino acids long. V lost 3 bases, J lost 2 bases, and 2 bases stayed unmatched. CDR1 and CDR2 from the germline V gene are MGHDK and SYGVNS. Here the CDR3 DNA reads TGTGCCAGCAGTGATAGCGGGGGGATCACAGATACGCAGTATTTT. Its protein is CASSDSGGITDTQYF.

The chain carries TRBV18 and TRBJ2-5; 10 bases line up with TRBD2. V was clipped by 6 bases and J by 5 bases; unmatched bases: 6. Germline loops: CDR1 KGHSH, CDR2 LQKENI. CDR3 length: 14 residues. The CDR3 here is CASSQRGGVETQYF. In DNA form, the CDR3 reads TGTGCCAGCTCGCAGCGGGGGGGAGTCGAGACCCAGTACTTC.

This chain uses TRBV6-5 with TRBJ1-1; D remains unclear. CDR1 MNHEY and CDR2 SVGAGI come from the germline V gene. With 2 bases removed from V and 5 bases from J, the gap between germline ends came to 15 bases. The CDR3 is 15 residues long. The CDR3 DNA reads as TGTGCCAGCAGTTACGGGTTCCGGCGGGGAACTGAAGCTTTCTTT. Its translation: CASSYGFRRGTEAFF.

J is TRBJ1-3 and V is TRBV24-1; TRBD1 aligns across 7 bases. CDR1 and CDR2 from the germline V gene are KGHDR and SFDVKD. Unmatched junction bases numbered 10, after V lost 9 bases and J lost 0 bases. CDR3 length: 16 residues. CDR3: CATDATGRHSGNTIYF. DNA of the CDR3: TGTGCCACCGATGCGACAGGGCGTCACTCTGGAAACACCATATATTTT.

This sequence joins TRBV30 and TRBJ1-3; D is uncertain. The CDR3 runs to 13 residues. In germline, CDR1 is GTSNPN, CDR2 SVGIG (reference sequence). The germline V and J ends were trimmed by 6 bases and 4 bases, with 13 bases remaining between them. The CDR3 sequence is CACHWGVGNTIYF. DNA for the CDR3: TGTGCCTGCCATTGGGGAGTAGGAAACACCATATATTTT.

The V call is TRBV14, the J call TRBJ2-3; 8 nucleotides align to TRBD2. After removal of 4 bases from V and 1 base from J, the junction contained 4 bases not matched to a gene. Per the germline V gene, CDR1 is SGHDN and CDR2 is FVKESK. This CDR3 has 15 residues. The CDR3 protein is CASSRSGGGTDTQYF. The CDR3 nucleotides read TGTGCCAGCAGCCGATCGGGGGGGGGCACAGATACGCAGTATTTT.